This TCR beta chain was recovered during a study of T cells expressing NK-cell markers. Study results and caveats: One observes that, in several donors, these clonotypes were also the leading ones within the CD3+CD56-NKG2C+ fraction.

Template switching by 5'RACE with UMIs generated the TCR beta cDNA. TCRdb reprocessed the 5' RACE reads and reports one entry per CDR3 protein, with no DNA. Across about 460,000 distinct CDR3 sequences, the top ten clones capture approximately 1.5% of the sample. Of note for this clonotype: Its cognate antigen is unknown.

The CDR3 sequence is 14 residues long. Germline-derived CDR1 and CDR2 are MNHEY and SVGEGT. This rearrangement joins TRBV6-2 or TRBV6-3 to TRBJ2-7; as DNA is missing, the TRBD1 call by TCRdb cannot be tested. The sequencing input was blood T cells: a sorted CD56 or NKG2C T cell subset, CD4+ or CD8+ T cells, or bulk PBMC T cells (not recorded which). This receptor was taken from a woman between 45 and 65 years old in good health. The CDR3 here is CASSLQGVPYEQYF.